This T cell receptor (beta chain) was sequenced in a study of T cells in Graves' hyperthyroidism and ophthalmopathy. At the level of the study: Before treatment of any kind, peripheral blood was taken at initial diagnosis. General study points: Ophthalmopathy was separated from stable hyperthyroidism by a 13 V-J model.

The TCR beta CDR3 regions underwent amplification using RNA transcripts as the source. The HTBI primer set served for first-round RT-PCR of the TCR CDR3. TCRdb used MiXCR to reprocess the multiplex PCR reads, holding one entry per CDR3 protein. This table has 400,000 or so distinct CDR3 sequences, approximately 14% appearing once. Only a few counts were recorded for this clonotype. Its cognate antigen is unknown. Sequences were obtained from blood. The sequence came from a woman in her fifties or sixties with Graves' ophthalmopathy.

CDR3 in DNA: TGTGCCAGCAGCGAGGCCCGACTAGCGGGAGTTGGGGCAGATACGCAGTATTTT. This sequence encodes CASSEARLAGVGADTQYF. The chain has TRBV6-1 and TRBJ2-3, with TRBD2 matching over 12 bases. CDR1 and CDR2 from the germline V gene are MNHNS and SASEGT. CDR3 length: 18 residues. J was trimmed by 4 bases and V by 6 bases; bases with no gene match: 14.